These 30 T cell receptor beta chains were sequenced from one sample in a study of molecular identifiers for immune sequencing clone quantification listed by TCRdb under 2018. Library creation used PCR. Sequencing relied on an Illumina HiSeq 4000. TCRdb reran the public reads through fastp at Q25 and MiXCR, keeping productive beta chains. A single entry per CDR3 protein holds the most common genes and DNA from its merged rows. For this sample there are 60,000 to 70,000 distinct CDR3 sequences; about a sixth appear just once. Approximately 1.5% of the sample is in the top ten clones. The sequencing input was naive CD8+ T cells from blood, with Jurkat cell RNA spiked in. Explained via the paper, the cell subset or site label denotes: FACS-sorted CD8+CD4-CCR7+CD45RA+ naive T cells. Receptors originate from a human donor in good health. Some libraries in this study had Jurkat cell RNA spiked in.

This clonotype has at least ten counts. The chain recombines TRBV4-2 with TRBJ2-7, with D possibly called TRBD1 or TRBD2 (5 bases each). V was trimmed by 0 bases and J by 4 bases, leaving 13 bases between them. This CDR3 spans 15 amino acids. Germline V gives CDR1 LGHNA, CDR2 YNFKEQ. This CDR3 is CASSQDLGPWYEQYF. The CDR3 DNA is TGTGCCAGCAGCCAAGATCTGGGACCTTGGTACGAGCAGTACTTC.

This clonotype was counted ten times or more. The CDR3: CAISESVSYEQYF. The CDR3 coding sequence is TGTGCCATCAGTGAGTCAGTATCCTACGAGCAGTACTTC. The J gene is TRBJ2-7, the V gene TRBV10-3, with D hard to call. CDR1 ENHRY and CDR2 SYGVKD come from the germline V gene. Deletions cut 0 bases from V and 1 base from J, with 4 bases between. The CDR3 runs to 13 residues.

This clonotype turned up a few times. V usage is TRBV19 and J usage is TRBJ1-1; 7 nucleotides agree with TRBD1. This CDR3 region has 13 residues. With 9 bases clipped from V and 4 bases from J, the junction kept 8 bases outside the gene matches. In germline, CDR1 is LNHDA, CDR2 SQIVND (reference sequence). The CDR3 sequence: CASDRVGVTEAFF. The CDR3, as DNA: TGTGCCAGCGACAGGGTCGGCGTCACTGAAGCTTTCTTT.

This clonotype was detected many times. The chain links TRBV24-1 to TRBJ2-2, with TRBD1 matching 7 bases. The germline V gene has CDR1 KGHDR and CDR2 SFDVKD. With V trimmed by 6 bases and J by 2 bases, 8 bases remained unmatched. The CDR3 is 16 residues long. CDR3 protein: CATSWGTATNTGELFF. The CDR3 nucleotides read TGTGCCACCAGTTGGGGGACAGCGACTAACACCGGGGAGCTGTTTTTT.

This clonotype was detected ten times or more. DNA for the CDR3: TGTGCCAGCTCGCTTTTTGATAGCAATCAGCCCCAGCATTTT. Translating it yields CASSLFDSNQPQHF. The chain carries TRBV7-9 and TRBJ1-5, with D uncertain. CDR1 and CDR2 from the germline V gene are SEHNR and FQNEAQ (reference sequence). This CDR3 has 14 residues. The ends were cut back, 8 bases at V and 0 bases at J, with 11 bases in the middle. Full variable domain (outside the CDR3, taken from reference TRBV7-9 and TRBJ1-5): DTGVSQNPRHKITKRGQNVTFRCDPISEHNRLYWYRQTLGQGPEFLTYFQNEAQLEKSRLLSDRFSAERPKGSFSTLEIQRTEQGDSAMYLCASSLFDSNQPQHFGDGTRLSIL.

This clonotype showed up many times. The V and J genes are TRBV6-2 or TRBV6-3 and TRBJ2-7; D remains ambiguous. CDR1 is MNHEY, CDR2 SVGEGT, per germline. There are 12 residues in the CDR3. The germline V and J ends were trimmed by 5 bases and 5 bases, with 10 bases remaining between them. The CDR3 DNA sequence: TGTGCCAGCAGTCAATTGAAGAACGAGCAGTACTTC. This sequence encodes CASSQLKNEQYF.

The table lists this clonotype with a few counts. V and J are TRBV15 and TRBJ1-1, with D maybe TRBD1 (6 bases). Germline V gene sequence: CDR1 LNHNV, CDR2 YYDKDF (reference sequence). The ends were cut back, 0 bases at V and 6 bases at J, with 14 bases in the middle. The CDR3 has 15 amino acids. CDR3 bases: TGTGCCACCAGCAGAGATCTTTCAGGGGTGGCTGAAGCTTTCTTT. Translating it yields CATSRDLSGVAEAFF.

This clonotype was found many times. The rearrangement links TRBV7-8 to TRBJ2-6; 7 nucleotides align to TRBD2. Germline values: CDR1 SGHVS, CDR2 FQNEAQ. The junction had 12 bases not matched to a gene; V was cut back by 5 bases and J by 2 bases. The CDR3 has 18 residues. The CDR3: CASSNLLLGGTGANVLTF. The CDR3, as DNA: TGTGCCAGCAGCAACCTCCTCTTGGGAGGGACTGGGGCCAACGTCCTGACTTTC.

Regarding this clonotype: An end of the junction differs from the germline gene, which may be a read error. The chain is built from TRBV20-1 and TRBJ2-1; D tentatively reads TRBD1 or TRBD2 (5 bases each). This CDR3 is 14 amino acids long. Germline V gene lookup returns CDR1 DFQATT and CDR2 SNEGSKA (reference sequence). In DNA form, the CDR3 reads TGCAGTGTTAGAGATGGGGACCAGTACAATGAGCAGTTCTTC. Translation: CSVRDGDQYNEQFF.

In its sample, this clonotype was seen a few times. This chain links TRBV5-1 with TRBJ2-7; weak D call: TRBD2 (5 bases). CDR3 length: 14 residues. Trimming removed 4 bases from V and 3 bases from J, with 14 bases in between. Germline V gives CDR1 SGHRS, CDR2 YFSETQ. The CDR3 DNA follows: TGCGCCAGCAGCCCCTCCGGGGAAAACTACGAGCAGTACTTC. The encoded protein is CASSPSGENYEQYF.

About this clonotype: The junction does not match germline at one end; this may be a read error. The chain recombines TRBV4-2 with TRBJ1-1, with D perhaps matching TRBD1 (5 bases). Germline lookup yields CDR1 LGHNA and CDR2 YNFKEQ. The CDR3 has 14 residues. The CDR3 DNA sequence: TGTGCCAGCAGCCAAGGGCCAGGGAACACTGAAGCTTCCTTT. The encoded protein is CASSQGPGNTEASF.

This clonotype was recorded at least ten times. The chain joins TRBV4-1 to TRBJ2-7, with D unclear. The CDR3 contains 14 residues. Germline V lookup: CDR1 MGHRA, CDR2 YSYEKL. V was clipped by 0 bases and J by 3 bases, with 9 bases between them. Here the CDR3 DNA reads TGCGCCAGCAGCCAAGATAGGCTGGGCTACGAGCAGTACTTC. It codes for CASSQDRLGYEQYF.

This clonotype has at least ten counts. The DNA of the CDR3 is TGTGCCAGCTCACCCGCCAAGGGGGCTGGGGCCAACGTCCTGACTTTC. Amino acids: CASSPAKGAGANVLTF. The rearrangement links TRBV18 to TRBJ2-6; D possibly corresponds to TRBD1 (6 bases). CDR3 size: 16 residues. The germline CDR1 and CDR2 sequences are KGHSH and LQKENI. V lost 3 bases, J lost 2 bases, and 11 bases lay in between. The full variable domain, in which reference TRBV18 and TRBJ2-6 provide the parts outside the CDR3, is NAGVMQNPRHLVRRRGQEARLRCSPMKGHSHVYWYRQLPEEGLKFMVYLQKENIIDESGMPKERFSAEFPKEGPSILRIQQVVRGDSAAYFCASSPAKGAGANVLTFGAGSRLTVL.

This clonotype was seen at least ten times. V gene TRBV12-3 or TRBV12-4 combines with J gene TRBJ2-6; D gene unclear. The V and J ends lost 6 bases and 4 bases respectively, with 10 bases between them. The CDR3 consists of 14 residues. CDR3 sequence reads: CASSRGSGANVLTF. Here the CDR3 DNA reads TGTGCCAGCAGCCGTGGATCCGGGGCCAACGTCCTGACTTTC.

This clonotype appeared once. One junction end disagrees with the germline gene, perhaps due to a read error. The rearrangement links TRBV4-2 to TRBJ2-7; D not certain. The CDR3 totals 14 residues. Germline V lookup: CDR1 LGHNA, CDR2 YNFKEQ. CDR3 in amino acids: CASSQGARTYVQCF. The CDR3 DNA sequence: TGTGCCAGCAGCCAAGGGGCCCGAACCTACGTGCAGTGCTTC.

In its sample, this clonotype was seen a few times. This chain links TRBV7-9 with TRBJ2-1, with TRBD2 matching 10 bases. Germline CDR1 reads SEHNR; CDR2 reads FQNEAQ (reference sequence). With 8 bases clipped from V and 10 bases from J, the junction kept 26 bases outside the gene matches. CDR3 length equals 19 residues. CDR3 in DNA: TGTGCCAGCGGAGGGACTTTACAGGTTTCCCTAGCGGGAGCCAGGGAGCAGTTCTTC. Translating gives CASGGTLQVSLAGAREQFF.

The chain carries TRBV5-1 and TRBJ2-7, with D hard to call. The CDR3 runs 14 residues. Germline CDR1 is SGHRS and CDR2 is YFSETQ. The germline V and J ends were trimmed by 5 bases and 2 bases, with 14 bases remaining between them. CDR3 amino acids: CASRPLDSTYEQYF. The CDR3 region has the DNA TGCGCCAGCAGGCCTCTCGACTCCACCTACGAGCAGTACTTC.

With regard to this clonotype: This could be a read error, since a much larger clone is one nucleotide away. The CDR3 loop reads CSVVSRDPDHYGYTF. The CDR3 region has the DNA TGCAGCGTTGTAAGTCGGGATCCTGACCACTATGGCTACACCTTC. The chain links TRBV29-1 to TRBJ1-2, with no clear D. With 4 bases removed from V and 3 bases from J, the gap between germline ends came to 18 bases. CDR3 length: 15 amino acids. Germline V CDR1 and CDR2: SQVTM, ANQGSEA.

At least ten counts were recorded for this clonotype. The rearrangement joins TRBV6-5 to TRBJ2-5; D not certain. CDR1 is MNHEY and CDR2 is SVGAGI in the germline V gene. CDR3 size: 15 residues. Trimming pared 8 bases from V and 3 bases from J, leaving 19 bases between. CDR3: CASGSKDGDEETQYF. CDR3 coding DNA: TGTGCCAGCGGATCAAAGGACGGAGACGAAGAGACCCAGTACTTC.

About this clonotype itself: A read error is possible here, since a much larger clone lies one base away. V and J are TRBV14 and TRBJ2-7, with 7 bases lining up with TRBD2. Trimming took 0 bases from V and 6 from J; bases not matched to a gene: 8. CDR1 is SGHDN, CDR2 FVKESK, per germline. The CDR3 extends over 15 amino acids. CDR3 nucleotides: TGTGCCAGCAGCCAAGAACTAGCGCGGCCCTGCGAGCAGTACTTC. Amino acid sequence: CASSQELARPCEQYF.

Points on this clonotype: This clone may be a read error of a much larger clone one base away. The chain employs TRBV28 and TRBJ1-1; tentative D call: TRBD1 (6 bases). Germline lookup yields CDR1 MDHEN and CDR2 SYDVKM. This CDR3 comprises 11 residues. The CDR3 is CANSLGQPAFF. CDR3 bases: TGTGCCAACAGTTTGGGACAACCAGCTTTCTTT.

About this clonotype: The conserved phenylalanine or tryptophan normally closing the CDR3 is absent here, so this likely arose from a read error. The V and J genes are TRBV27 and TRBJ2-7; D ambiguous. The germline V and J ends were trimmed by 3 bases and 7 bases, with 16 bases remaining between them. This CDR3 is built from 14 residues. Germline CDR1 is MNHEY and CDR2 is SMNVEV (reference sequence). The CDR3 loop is CASSFSGPLREQYS. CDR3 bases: TGTGCCAGCAGTTTTTCTGGACCGCTTCGGGAGCAGTACTCC.

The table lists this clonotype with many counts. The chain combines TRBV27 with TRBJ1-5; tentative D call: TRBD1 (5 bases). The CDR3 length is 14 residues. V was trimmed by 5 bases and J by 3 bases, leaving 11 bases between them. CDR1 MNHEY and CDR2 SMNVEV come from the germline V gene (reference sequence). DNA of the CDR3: TGTGCCAGCAGTCTAACAGGCTTCAATCAGCCCCAGCATTTT. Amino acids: CASSLTGFNQPQHF.

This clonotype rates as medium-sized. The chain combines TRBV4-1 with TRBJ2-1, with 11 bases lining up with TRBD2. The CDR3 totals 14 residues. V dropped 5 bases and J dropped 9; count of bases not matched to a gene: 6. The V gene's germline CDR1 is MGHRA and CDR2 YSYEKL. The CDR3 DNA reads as TGCGCCAGCAGCAGGCCGGGACTAGCGGTTGAGCAGTTCTTC. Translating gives CASSRPGLAVEQFF.

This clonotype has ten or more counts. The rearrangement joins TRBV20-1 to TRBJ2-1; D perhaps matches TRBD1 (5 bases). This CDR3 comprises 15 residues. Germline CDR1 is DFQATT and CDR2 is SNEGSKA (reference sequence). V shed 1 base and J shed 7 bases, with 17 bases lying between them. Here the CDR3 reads CSARAYPTGSNEQFF. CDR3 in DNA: TGCAGTGCTAGAGCCTACCCAACAGGATCAAATGAGCAGTTCTTC.

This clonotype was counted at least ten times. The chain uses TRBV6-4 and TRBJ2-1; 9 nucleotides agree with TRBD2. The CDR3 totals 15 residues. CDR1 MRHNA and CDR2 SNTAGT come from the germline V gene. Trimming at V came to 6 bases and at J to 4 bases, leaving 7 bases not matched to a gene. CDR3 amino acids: CASRSGLAPYNEQFF. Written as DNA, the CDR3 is TGTGCCAGCAGAAGCGGACTAGCGCCGTACAATGAGCAGTTCTTC.

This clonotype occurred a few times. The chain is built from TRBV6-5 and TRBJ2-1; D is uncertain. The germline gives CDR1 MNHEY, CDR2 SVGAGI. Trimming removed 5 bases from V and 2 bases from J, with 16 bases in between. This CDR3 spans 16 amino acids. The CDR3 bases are TGTGCCAGCAGTGTGACCTCCCCTTCGGCCTACAATGAGCAGTTCTTC. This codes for CASSVTSPSAYNEQFF.

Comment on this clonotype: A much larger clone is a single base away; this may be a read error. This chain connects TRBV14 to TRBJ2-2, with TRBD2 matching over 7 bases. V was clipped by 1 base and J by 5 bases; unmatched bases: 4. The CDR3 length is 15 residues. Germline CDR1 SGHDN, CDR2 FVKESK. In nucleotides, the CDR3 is TGTGCCAGCAGCCAAGCTGGTAGCGGGACCGGGGAGCTGTTTTTT. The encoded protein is CASSQAGSGTGELFF.

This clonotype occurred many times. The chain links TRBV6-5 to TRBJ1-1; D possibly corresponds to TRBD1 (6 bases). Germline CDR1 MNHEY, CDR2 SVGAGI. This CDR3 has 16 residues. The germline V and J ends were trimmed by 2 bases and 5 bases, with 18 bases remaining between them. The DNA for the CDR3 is TGTGCCAGCAGTTACGTACAGGGCGGGGGCCCGACTGAAGCTTTCTTT. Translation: CASSYVQGGGPTEAFF.

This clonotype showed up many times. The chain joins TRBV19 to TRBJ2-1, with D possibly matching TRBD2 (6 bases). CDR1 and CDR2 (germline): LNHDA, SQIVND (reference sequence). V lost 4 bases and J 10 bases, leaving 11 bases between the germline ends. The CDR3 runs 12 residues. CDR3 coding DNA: TGTGCCAGTAGTACGGGACTTCCAGAGCAGTTCTTC. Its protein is CASSTGLPEQFF.